The T cell receptor beta chain described here comes from a study of sequential checkpoint blockade in melanoma. Study background: TCRbeta immunosequencing was performed on DNA from 91 pretreatment melanoma tumor samples. Regarding the study as a whole: About 30 times likelier clinical benefit followed increased tumor T-cell fraction and clonality.

Details on this clone: Its specificity is unknown.

Measured with immunoSEQ multiplex PCR; TCRdb has only the in-frame clones, and not every one. This sample has around 9,200 clones, with approximately 23% found just once. Treatment reported: randomized to nivolumab then ipilimumab (arm A) or the reverse (arm B). The germline gives CDR1 KGHSH, CDR2 LQKENI. V shed 4 bases and J shed 0 bases, with 13 bases lying between them. This CDR3 comprises 16 residues. The material was tumor tissue (inferred from file names), obtained from a patient given nivolumab and ipilimumab in sequence. The clonotype comes from a human donor with melanoma. The rearrangement joins TRBV18 to TRBJ1-3; no reliable D call. The CDR3 bases are TGTGCCAGCTCACTCCGTCAGCCGAGCTCTGGAAACACCATATATTTT. Translated: CASSLRQPSSGNTIYF.